Detailed here is one T cell receptor (beta chain). The antigen is not known. Germline loops: CDR1 DFQATT, CDR2 SNEGSKA (reference sequence). This CDR3 is built from 14 residues. V was trimmed by 6 bases and J by 4 bases, leaving 16 bases between them. The data derive from a study of T cells after yellow fever vaccination. The study's findings and limits: The booster response re-showed most primary clones: approximately 95% CD4, more than 80% CD8.

TCRdb re-analysed the 5' RACE reads in MiXCR, keeping a single row per CDR3 protein. The data show about 400,000 distinct CDR3 sequences, over 5% seen once. The sequence was obtained from a man aged 25-40 years who received the YFV17D yellow fever vaccine. The chain couples TRBV20-1 to TRBJ2-1; D perhaps matches TRBD2 (6 bases). The source was PBMCs, collected 5 days after the yellow fever booster vaccination. The CDR3 loop is CSASLPGVYNEQFF. The CDR3 DNA reads as TGCAGTGCCTCCTTGCCGGGAGTATACAATGAGCAGTTCTTC.